The T cell receptor (beta chain) described here comes from a study of CD8+ T cells in alopecia areata. Described treatment: oral pan-JAK inhibitor, 5-10 mg twice daily. V gave up 5 bases and J gave up 5 bases, with 11 bases separating them. The CDR3 has 12 residues. In germline, CDR1 is SGHRS, CDR2 YFSETQ. Points on this clone: Given the absence of the conserved phenylalanine or tryptophan at the CDR3 end, a read error is likely.

Extracted RNA was reverse transcribed, and the resulting cDNA served as sequencing template. Method: immunoSEQ multiplex PCR; TCRdb's copy keeps in-frame clones and lacks some. The profile shows some 200,000 clones, around 50% of them singletons. This clonotype was sampled from a human donor with alopecia areata. The chain joins TRBV5-1 to TRBJ2-7, with D perhaps TRBD2 (6 bases). The specimen comprised CD8+ T cells sorted from blood, sampled at week 24, from a patient treated with tofacitinib. As DNA, the CDR3 is TGCGCCAGCAGGGAGGGTGGGAACGAGCAGTACTCC. Its translation: CASREGGNEQYS.